Below are 20 T cell receptor beta chains sequenced from a single sample in a study of post-analysis software for immune sequencing data. These receptors have no identified antigens. Study-wide points: About 5 TRBV segments (TRBV5-6, TRBV5-1 and TRBV20-1 among them) occurred more frequently in patients than in controls.

Prepared TCR beta cDNA libraries contained unique molecular identifiers. TCRdb re-analysed the PCR reads in MiXCR, keeping a single row per CDR3 protein. The sample consists of over 300,000 distinct CDR3 sequences, roughly 35% of them appearing once. Specimen: blood. The receptors stem from a girl aged 5-17 years with multiple sclerosis.

The V gene is TRBV20-1, the J gene TRBJ1-2; the match to TRBD1 covers 8 bases. This CDR3 has 15 residues. Germline assignment: CDR1 DFQATT and CDR2 SNEGSKA (reference sequence). Trimming cost V 0 bases and J 3 bases; bases outside gene matches: 6. The CDR3 DNA follows: TGCAGTGCTAGAGATATGGACAGGGAGTACTATGGCTACACCTTC. Translation gives CSARDMDREYYGYTF.

V usage is TRBV7-2 and J usage is TRBJ1-2; no reliable D call. This CDR3 comprises 13 residues. Germline V gives CDR1 SGHTA, CDR2 FQGNSA. Deletions cut 4 bases from V and 8 bases from J, with 14 bases between. The CDR3 spells CASSSQPSGGYTF. CDR3 nucleotides: TGTGCCAGCAGCTCCCAGCCCAGTGGAGGCTACACCTTC. The full variable domain, in which reference TRBV7-2 and TRBJ1-2 provide the parts outside the CDR3, is GAGVSQSPSNKVTEKGKDVELRCDPISGHTALYWYRQSLGQGLEFLIYFQGNSAPDKSGLPSDRFSAERTGGSVSTLTIQRTQQEDSAVYLCASSSQPSGGYTFGSGTRLTVV.

The chain joins TRBV20-1 to TRBJ2-6, with D perhaps matching TRBD1 or TRBD2 (5 bases each). Looked up from germline, CDR1 is DFQATT and CDR2 is SNEGSKA (reference sequence). CDR3 size: 15 residues. V lost 3 bases, J lost 2 bases, and 11 bases lay in between. Written as DNA, the CDR3 is TGCAGTGCTAGTCGAGGGGCGCCTGGGGCCAACGTCCTGACTTTC. This translates into CSASRGAPGANVLTF.

V and J are TRBV10-3 and TRBJ1-6; 10 bases map to TRBD1. The germline gives CDR1 ENHRY, CDR2 SYGVKD. The CDR3 covers 14 residues. V shed 2 bases, J shed 9 bases, and the junction held 1 base outside the gene matches. In nucleotides, the CDR3 is TGTGCCATCAGTGAGCGGACAGGGGGTTCACCCCTCCACTTT. Its protein is CAISERTGGSPLHF.

This clonotype was counted only a few times. J is TRBJ2-2 and V is TRBV4-1; D possibly corresponds to TRBD2 (6 bases). From germline, CDR1 is MGHRA and CDR2 YSYEKL. V was clipped by 0 bases and J by 1 base, with 12 bases between them. CDR3 length equals 17 residues. Here the CDR3 reads CASSQEGGLLNTGELFF. As DNA, the CDR3 is TGCGCCAGCAGCCAAGAAGGAGGGCTCCTGAACACCGGGGAGCTGTTTTTT.

This clonotype was seen a handful of times. The rearrangement joins TRBV6-2 or TRBV6-3 to TRBJ1-1; tentative D call: TRBD1 (5 bases). Germline-derived CDR1 and CDR2 are MNHEY and SVGEGT. Trimming shortened V by 5 bases and J by 3 bases, and 13 bases separated the two germline ends. CDR3 length equals 14 residues. The DNA of the CDR3 is TGTGCCAGCAGTCCCCGGGGGGGTGACACTGAAGCTTTCTTT. This gives the protein CASSPRGGDTEAFF.

In its sample, this clonotype was seen a few times. The genes are TRBV5-1 and TRBJ2-2; weak D call: TRBD2 (6 bases). The CDR3 has 16 residues. Germline CDR1 and CDR2: SGHRS and YFSETQ. Between the trimmed V and J ends, which lost 2 bases and 2 bases, there was a span of 13 bases. In nucleotides, the CDR3 is TGCGCCAGCAGCTTTTGGCGGGACTCCAACACCGGGGAGCTGTTTTTT. Its protein product is CASSFWRDSNTGELFF.

Remarks on this clonotype: Sequence at one end of the junction differs from germline and may be a read error. The CDR3 loop reads CVSSRINEKLFF. In DNA form, the CDR3 reads TGCGTCAGCAGCCGCATTAATGAAAAACTGTTTTTT. The rearrangement links TRBV4-1 to TRBJ1-4; D remains unclear. Germline CDR1 and CDR2: MGHRA and YSYEKL. This CDR3 has 12 amino acids.

This clonotype was seen only a few times. This rearrangement joins TRBV6-1 to TRBJ1-5, with no clear D. There are 15 residues in the CDR3. Germline CDR1 and CDR2: MNHNS and SASEGT. Trimming took off 1 base at V and 2 bases at J, with 9 bases between the two ends. The CDR3 coding sequence is TGTGCCAGCAGTGAAGGGGCAGTCGGCAATCAGCCCCAGCATTTT. It codes for CASSEGAVGNQPQHF.

The V and J genes are TRBV20-1 and TRBJ1-2, with a tentative D call TRBD1 (6 bases). Germline lookup yields CDR1 DFQATT and CDR2 SNEGSKA (reference sequence). V was trimmed by 2 bases and J by 2 bases, leaving 15 bases between them. This CDR3 region has 15 residues. The CDR3 sequence is CSARSGGGPNYGYTF. The CDR3 bases are TGCAGTGCTAGAAGTGGGGGGGGCCCAAACTATGGCTACACCTTC.

The V and J genes are TRBV16 and TRBJ1-1; D unresolved. CDR3 length: 12 amino acids. V gave up 3 bases and J gave up 10 bases, with 12 bases separating them. CDR1 and CDR2 (germline): KGHSY, FQNENV. The CDR3 sequence is CASSQPPRGAFF. The CDR3 DNA reads as TGTGCCAGCAGCCAGCCCCCGAGAGGAGCTTTCTTT.

The chain has TRBV4-1 and TRBJ1-2, with D possibly TRBD1 on 6 matching bases. Trimming stripped 0 bases from V and 9 bases from J, with 14 bases between. Germline CDR1 and CDR2: MGHRA and YSYEKL. The CDR3 has 14 residues. CDR3 nucleotide sequence: TGCGCCAGCAGCCAAGAGAGGGGGAGGGATAGCTACACCTTC. Translating it yields CASSQERGRDSYTF.

The V and J genes are TRBV20-1 and TRBJ2-5, with 9 bases identical to TRBD2. The end of the DNA aligns better with TRBJ2-7, so the J call may be wrong. The CDR3 totals 15 residues. Germline V gene data show CDR1 as DFQATT and CDR2 as SNEGSKA (reference sequence). The CDR3 DNA is TGCAGTGCTAGAGATGCTGCTAGCGGGAACTACGAGCAGTACTTC. Encoded protein: CSARDAASGNYEQYF.

The J gene is TRBJ2-5, the V gene TRBV7-9, with 7 bases aligning to TRBD1. CDR1 is SEHNR, CDR2 FQNEAQ, per germline (reference sequence). The CDR3 sequence is 15 residues long. The V and J ends lost 1 base and 4 bases, in that order; junction bases with no gene match: 6. The CDR3 spells CASSLGQGLSETQYF. The CDR3, as DNA: TGTGCCAGCAGCTTAGGACAGGGTCTGTCAGAGACCCAGTACTTC. The full variable domain, in which reference TRBV7-9 and TRBJ2-5 provide the parts outside the CDR3, is DTGVSQNPRHKITKRGQNVTFRCDPISEHNRLYWYRQTLGQGPEFLTYFQNEAQLEKSRLLSDRFSAERPKGSFSTLEIQRTEQGDSAMYLCASSLGQGLSETQYFGPGTRLLVL.

The rearrangement uses TRBV12-3 or TRBV12-4 and TRBJ2-7; maybe TRBD2 (5 bases). The J call may be wrong; the DNA end is better matched by TRBJ2-4. CDR3 size: 14 residues. The CDR3 loop is CASSYHSEGNIQYF. CDR3 DNA sequence: TGTGCCAGCAGCTATCACTCCGAGGGAAACATTCAGTACTTC.

The rearrangement joins TRBV7-2 to TRBJ1-5; D may be TRBD1 (5 bases). The length of the CDR3 is 14 residues. Trimming removed 0 bases at V and 7 bases at J, with 10 bases between. The germline CDR1 and CDR2 sequences are SGHTA and FQGNSA. For the CDR3, the DNA is TGTGCCAGCAGCTTAGCGGGGGAAGGGCAGCCCCAGCATTTT. It codes for CASSLAGEGQPQHF. Using reference TRBV7-2 and TRBJ1-5 for the parts outside the CDR3, the full variable domain is GAGVSQSPSNKVTEKGKDVELRCDPISGHTALYWYRQSLGQGLEFLIYFQGNSAPDKSGLPSDRFSAERTGGSVSTLTIQRTQQEDSAVYLCASSLAGEGQPQHFGDGTRLSIL.

This clonotype was found a few times. The chain is built from TRBV5-6 and TRBJ1-2; the D gene is possibly TRBD1 (5 bases). V lost 6 bases, J lost 0 bases, and 15 bases lay in between. The CDR3 has 15 residues. Looked up from germline, CDR1 is SGHDT and CDR2 is YYEEEE. The CDR3 sequence is CASTSNGGPNYGYTF. The CDR3 DNA follows: TGTGCCAGCACCTCCAACGGGGGTCCTAACTATGGCTACACCTTC.

This clonotype was found a few times. The chain carries TRBV6-4 and TRBJ2-1; 11 nucleotides match TRBD2. This CDR3 has 15 residues. The J segment lost 2 bases and the V segment lost 3 bases, leaving 0 bases of the junction unmatched. Germline CDR1 reads MRHNA; CDR2 reads SNTAGT. DNA for the CDR3: TGTGCCAGCAGTGAACTAGCGGGGGCCTACAATGAGCAGTTCTTC. As protein: CASSELAGAYNEQFF.

The V and J genes are TRBV5-1 and TRBJ2-4, with D possibly matching TRBD2 (5 bases). The end of the DNA is better explained by TRBJ2-7, so the J call may be wrong. Per the germline V gene, CDR1 is SGHRS and CDR2 is YFSETQ. This CDR3 is 13 amino acids long. CDR3 loop: CASSLERGYEQYF. The CDR3 DNA is TGCGCCAGCAGCTTGGAACGGGGTTACGAGCAGTACTTC.

This chain uses TRBV12-3 or TRBV12-4 with TRBJ2-7; D perhaps matches TRBD1 (6 bases). This CDR3 has 15 residues. V was cut by 6 bases and J by 6 bases, with 21 bases left in between. The CDR3 coding sequence is TGTGCCAGCAGCCCAGAGAACAGGGAAAATTGCGAGCAGTACTTC. Its protein product is CASSPENRENCEQYF.